The clone carrying this T cell receptor beta chain is a singleton in its sample. In the authors' methods: Researchers report that nucleated cell counts were estimated from reference gene primer amplification. Only in-frame clones appear in the TCRdb table, and some are missing; sequencing was by immunoSEQ multiplex PCR. The V and J calls and clone size come from that table; D and trimming were worked out from the DNA. The sample contains about 330,000 clones, around 89% of which appear only once. The data stem from a study of blood T cell repertoires in COVID-19. Study as a whole: Sources were T cells, B-cell-depleted T cells, or PBMCs; the material itself was cDNA or gDNA.

Per germline, CDR1 MNHEY and CDR2 SMNVEV (reference sequence). CDR3 length: 16 residues. The V gene end was trimmed by 5 bases and the J gene end by 6 bases; junction bases not matched to a gene: 10. The clonotype comes from a woman in her forties or fifties with active or convalescent COVID-19. The chain employs TRBV27 and TRBJ2-2, with 9 bases aligning to TRBD2. Sequenced material: peripheral blood. Here the CDR3 DNA reads TGTGCCAGCAGTCCGACTAGCGGTCGATGGGCCGGGGAGCTGTTTTTT. It translates to CASSPTSGRWAGELFF.